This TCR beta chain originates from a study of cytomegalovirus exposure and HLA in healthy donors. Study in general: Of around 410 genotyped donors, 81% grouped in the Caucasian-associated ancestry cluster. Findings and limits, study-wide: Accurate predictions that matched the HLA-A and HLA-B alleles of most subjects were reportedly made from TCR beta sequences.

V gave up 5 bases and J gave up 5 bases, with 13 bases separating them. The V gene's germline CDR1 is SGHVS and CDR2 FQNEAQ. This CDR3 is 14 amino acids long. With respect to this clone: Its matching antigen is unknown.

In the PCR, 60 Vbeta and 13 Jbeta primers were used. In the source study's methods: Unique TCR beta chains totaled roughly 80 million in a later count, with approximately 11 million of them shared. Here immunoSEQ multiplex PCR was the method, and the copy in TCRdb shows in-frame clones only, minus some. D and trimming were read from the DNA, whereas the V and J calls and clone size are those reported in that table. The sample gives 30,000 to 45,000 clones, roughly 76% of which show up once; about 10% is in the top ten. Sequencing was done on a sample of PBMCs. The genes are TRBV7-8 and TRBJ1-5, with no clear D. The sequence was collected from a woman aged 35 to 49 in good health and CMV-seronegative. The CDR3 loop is CASSPRTADQPQHF. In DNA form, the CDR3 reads TGTGCCAGCAGCCCACGGACTGCCGATCAGCCCCAGCATTTT.